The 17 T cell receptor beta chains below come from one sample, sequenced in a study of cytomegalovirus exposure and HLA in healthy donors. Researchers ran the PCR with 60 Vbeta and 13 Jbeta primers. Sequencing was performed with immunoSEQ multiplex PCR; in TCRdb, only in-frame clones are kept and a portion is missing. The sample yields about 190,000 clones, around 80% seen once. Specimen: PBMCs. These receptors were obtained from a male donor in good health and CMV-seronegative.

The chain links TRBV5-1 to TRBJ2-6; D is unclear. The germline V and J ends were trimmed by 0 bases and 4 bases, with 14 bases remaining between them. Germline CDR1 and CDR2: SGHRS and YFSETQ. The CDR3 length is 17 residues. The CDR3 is CASSLESGLGGANVLTF. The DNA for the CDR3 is TGCGCCAGCAGCTTGGAGTCTGGTCTAGGCGGGGCCAACGTCCTGACTTTC.

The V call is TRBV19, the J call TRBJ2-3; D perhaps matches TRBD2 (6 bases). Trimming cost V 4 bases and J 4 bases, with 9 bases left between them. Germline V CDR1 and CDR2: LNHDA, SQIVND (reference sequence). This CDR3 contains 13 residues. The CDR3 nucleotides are TGTGCCAGTAGTACTAGCGCATCAGATACGCAGTATTTT. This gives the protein CASSTSASDTQYF. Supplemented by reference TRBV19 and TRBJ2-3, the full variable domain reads DGGITQSPKYLFRKEGQNVTLSCEQNLNHDAMYWYRQDPGQGLRLIYYSQIVNDFQKGDIAEGYSVSREKKESFPLTVTSAQKNPTAFYLCASSTSASDTQYFGPGTRLTVL.

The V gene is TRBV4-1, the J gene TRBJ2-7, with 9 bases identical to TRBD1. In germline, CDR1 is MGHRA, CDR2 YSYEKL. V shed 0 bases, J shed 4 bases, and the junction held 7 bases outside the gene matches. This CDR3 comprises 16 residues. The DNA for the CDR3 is TGCGCCAGCAGCCAAGAGGGGACAGGGAGGTGGTACGAGCAGTACTTC. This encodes CASSQEGTGRWYEQYF.

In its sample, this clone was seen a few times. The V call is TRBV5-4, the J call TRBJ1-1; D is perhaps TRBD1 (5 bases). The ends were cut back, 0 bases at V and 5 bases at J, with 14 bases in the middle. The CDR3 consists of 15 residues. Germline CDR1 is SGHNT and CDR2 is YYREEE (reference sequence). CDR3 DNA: TGTGCCAGCAGCTTGGGCCTACTGGGGCAGACTGAAGCTTTCTTT. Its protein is CASSLGLLGQTEAFF.

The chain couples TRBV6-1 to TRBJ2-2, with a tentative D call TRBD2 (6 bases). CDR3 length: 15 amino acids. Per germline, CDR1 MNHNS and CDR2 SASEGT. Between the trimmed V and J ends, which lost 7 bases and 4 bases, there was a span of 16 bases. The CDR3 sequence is CASTQMEGRTGELFF. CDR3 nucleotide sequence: TGTGCCAGCACCCAGATGGAGGGTCGCACCGGGGAGCTGTTTTTT.

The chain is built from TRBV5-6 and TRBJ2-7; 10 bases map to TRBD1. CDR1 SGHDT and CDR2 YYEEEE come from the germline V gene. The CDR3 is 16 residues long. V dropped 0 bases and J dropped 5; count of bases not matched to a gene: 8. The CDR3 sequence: CASSLDGGTGVHEQYF. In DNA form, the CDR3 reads TGTGCCAGCAGCTTGGATGGCGGGACAGGGGTACACGAGCAGTACTTC.

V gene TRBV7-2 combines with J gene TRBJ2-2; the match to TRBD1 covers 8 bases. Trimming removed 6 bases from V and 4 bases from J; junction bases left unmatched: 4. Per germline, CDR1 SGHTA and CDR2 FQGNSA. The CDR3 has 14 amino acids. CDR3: CASRQTGGTGELFF. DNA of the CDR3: TGTGCCAGCAGACAAACAGGGGGCACCGGGGAGCTGTTTTTT.

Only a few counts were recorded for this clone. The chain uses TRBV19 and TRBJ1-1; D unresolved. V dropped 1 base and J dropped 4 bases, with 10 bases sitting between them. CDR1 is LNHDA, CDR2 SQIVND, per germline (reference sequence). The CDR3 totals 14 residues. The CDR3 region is CASSIGTGTTEAFF. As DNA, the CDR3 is TGTGCCAGTAGTATAGGGACTGGAACCACTGAAGCTTTCTTT.

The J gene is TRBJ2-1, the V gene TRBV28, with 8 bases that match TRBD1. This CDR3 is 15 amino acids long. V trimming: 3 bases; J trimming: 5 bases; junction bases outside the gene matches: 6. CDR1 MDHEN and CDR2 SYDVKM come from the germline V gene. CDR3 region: CASSLTGDINNEQFF. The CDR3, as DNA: TGTGCCAGCAGTTTGACAGGGGATATTAACAATGAGCAGTTCTTC. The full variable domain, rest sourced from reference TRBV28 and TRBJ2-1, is DVKVTQSSRYLVKRTGEKVFLECVQDMDHENMFWYRQDPGLGLRLIYFSYDVKMKEKGDIPEGYSVSREKKERFSLILESASTNQTSMYLCASSLTGDINNEQFFGPGTRLTVL.

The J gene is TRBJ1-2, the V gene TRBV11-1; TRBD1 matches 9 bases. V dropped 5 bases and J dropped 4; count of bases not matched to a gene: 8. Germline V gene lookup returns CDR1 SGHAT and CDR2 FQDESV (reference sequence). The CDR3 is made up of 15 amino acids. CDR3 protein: CASSPGTGKGYGYTF. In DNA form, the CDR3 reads TGTGCCAGCAGCCCCGGGACAGGGAAAGGCTATGGCTACACCTTC.

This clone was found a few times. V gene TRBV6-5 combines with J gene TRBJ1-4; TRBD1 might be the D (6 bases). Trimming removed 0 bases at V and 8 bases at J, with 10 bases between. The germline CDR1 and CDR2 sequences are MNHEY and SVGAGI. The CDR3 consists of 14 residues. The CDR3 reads CASSYSGGGEKLFF. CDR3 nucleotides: TGTGCCAGCAGTTACTCGGGAGGGGGAGAAAAACTGTTTTTT.

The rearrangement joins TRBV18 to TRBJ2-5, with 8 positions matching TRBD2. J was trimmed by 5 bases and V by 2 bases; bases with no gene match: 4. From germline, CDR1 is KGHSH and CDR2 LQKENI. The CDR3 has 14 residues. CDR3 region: CASSPRTSPETQYF. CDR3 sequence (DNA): TGTGCCAGCTCACCAAGGACTAGCCCTGAGACCCAGTACTTC.

Written as DNA, the CDR3 is TGCAGCGTGGTACAGGGTTATGGGGCCAACGTCCTGACTTTC. Its translation: CSVVQGYGANVLTF. This sequence joins TRBV29-1 and TRBJ2-6; a weak D match, TRBD1 (6 bases). The length of the CDR3 is 14 residues. V lost 6 bases and J 3 bases, leaving 12 bases between the germline ends. Germline V gives CDR1 SQVTM, CDR2 ANQGSEA. Looking up the rest from reference TRBV29-1 and TRBJ2-6 gives the full variable domain: SAVISQKPSRDICQRGTSLTIQCQVDSQVTMMFWYRQQPGQSLTLIATANQGSEATYESGFVIDKFPISRPNLTFSTLTVSNMSPEDSSIYLCSVVQGYGANVLTFGAGSRLTVL.

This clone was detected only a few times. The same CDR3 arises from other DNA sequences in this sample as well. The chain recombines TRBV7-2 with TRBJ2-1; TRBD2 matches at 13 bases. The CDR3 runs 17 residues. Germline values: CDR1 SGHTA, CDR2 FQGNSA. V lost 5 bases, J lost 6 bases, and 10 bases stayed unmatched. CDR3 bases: TGTGCCAGCAGCGAGTGGACTAGCGGGAGAAGAGGCAATGAGCAGTTCTTC. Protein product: CASSEWTSGRRGNEQFF.

The CDR3 nucleotides are TGTGCCAGCAGCCAAGGGGGGGAGGGAAGCGAGCAGTACTTC. Translating it yields CASSQGGEGSEQYF. The genes are TRBV7-9 and TRBJ2-7; tentatively, D is TRBD2 (7 bases). CDR1 and CDR2 from the germline V gene are SEHNR and FQNEAQ (reference sequence). V shed 5 bases and J shed 6 bases, with 17 bases lying between them. The CDR3 is 14 amino acids.

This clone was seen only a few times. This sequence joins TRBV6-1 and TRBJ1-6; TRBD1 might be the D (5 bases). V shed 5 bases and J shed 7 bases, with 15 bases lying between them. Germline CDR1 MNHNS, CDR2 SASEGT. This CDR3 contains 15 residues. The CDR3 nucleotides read TGTGCCAGCAGTATAACAGGCCCCGCAAATTCACCCCTCCACTTT. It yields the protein CASSITGPANSPLHF.

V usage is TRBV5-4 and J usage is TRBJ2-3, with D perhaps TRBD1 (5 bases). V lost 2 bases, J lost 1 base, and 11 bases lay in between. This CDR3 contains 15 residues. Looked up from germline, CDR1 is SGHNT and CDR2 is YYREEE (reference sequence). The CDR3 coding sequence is TGTGCCAGCAGCTTCCAGGGTCTTGGCACAGATACGCAGTATTTT. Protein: CASSFQGLGTDTQYF. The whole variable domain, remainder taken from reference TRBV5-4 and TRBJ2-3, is ETGVTQSPTHLIKTRGQQVTLRCSSQSGHNTVSWYQQALGQGPQFIFQYYREEENGRGNFPPRFSGLQFPNYSSELNVNALELDDSALYLCASSFQGLGTDTQYFGPGTRLTVL.